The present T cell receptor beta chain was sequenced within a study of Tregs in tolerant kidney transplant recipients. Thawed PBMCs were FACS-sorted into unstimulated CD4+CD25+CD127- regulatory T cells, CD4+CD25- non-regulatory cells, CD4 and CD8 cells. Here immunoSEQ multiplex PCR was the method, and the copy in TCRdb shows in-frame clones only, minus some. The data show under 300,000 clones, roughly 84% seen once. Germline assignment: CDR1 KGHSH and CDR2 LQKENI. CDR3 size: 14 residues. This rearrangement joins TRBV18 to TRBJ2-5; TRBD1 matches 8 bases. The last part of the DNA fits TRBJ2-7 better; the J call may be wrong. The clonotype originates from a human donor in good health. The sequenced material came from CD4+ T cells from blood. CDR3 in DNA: TGTGCCAGCTCACCAGACAGGGGACGGTACGAGCAGTACTTC. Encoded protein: CASSPDRGRYEQYF.